Below are 30 T cell receptor beta chains sequenced from a single sample in a study of cytomegalovirus exposure and HLA in healthy donors. The PCR contained 60 Vbeta and 13 Jbeta primers. Clones were sequenced by immunoSEQ multiplex PCR, and TCRdb holds only the in-frame ones, with some missing. This sample has roughly 130,000 clones, with roughly three quarters found just once. The sequencing input was PBMCs. The receptors shown here come from a female donor in good health and CMV-seronegative.

The rearrangement uses TRBV4-3 and TRBJ2-4, with a possible D match to TRBD2 (6 bases). This CDR3 region has 15 residues. Germline V gene data show CDR1 as LGHNA and CDR2 as YSLEER. The V and J ends lost 0 bases and 11 bases respectively, with 17 bases between them. CDR3 DNA: TGCGCCAGCAGCCAAGATCAGATGGGGACTTCGGTTCAGTACTTC. Translating it yields CASSQDQMGTSVQYF.

This rearrangement joins TRBV7-2 to TRBJ1-2; perhaps TRBD1 as D (6 bases). Trimming stripped 3 bases from V and 0 bases from J, with 8 bases between. Germline V gene data show CDR1 as SGHTA and CDR2 as FQGNSA. This CDR3 is 14 amino acids long. The CDR3 loop reads CASSFRTANYGYTF. The CDR3 DNA reads TGTGCCAGCAGCTTCCGGACAGCTAACTATGGCTACACCTTC.

The chain recombines TRBV6-1 with TRBJ2-5; the D gene is possibly TRBD2 (5 bases). CDR1 is MNHNS and CDR2 is SASEGT in the germline V gene. The CDR3 length is 12 residues. The ends were cut back, 7 bases at V and 1 base at J, with 7 bases in the middle. The CDR3 loop is CASTEAQETQYF. The CDR3 coding sequence is TGTGCCAGCACGGAGGCCCAAGAGACCCAGTACTTC.

The V gene is TRBV15, the J gene TRBJ1-2; 7 nucleotides align to TRBD1. The V gene's germline CDR1 is LNHNV and CDR2 YYDKDF (reference sequence). V trimming: 0 bases; J trimming: 3 bases; junction bases outside the gene matches: 4. The CDR3 totals 15 residues. The CDR3 region is CATSRDPGGDYGYTF. CDR3 coding DNA: TGTGCCACCAGCAGAGATCCAGGGGGAGACTATGGCTACACCTTC. The entire variable domain, with the rest obtained from reference TRBV15 and TRBJ1-2, is as follows: DAMVIQNPRYQVTQFGKPVTLSCSQTLNHNVMYWYQQKSSQAPKLLFHYYDKDFNNEADTPDNFQSRRPNTSFCFLDIRSPGLGDTAMYLCATSRDPGGDYGYTFGSGTRLTVV.

The rearrangement links TRBV28 to TRBJ2-1; no clear D. In germline, CDR1 is MDHEN, CDR2 SYDVKM. The CDR3 totals 13 residues. The V gene lost 7 bases and the J gene lost 6 bases, with 13 bases spanning the gap. DNA of the CDR3: TGTGCCAGCACCTTCGACATGACCAATGAGCAGTTCTTC. This translates into CASTFDMTNEQFF.

This chain connects TRBV30 to TRBJ2-7; TRBD2 matches 7 bases. V shed 0 bases, J shed 7 bases, and the junction held 6 bases outside the gene matches. This CDR3 is built from 13 residues. Germline V lookup: CDR1 GTSNPN, CDR2 SVGIG (reference sequence). The CDR3 DNA is TGTGCCTGGAGTGTGGCATCCGGGAGGGAGCAGTACTTC. It translates to CAWSVASGREQYF.

This rearrangement joins TRBV7-2 to TRBJ2-1; maybe TRBD2 (5 bases). V shed 5 bases and J shed 9 bases, with 17 bases lying between them. CDR1 and CDR2 from the germline V gene are SGHTA and FQGNSA. The CDR3 length is 14 residues. Written as DNA, the CDR3 is TGTGCCAGCAGCCCCCGCACTCTAGCAGCTGAGCAGTTCTTC. Amino acid sequence: CASSPRTLAAEQFF.

This chain links TRBV19 with TRBJ1-4; the D gene is possibly TRBD1 (6 bases). Germline CDR1 and CDR2: LNHDA and SQIVND (reference sequence). Trimming cost V 2 bases and J 1 base, with 8 bases left between them. The CDR3 has 15 amino acids. The chain's CDR3 is CASSIQGRTNEKLFF. The CDR3 coding sequence is TGTGCCAGTAGTATACAGGGGAGAACTAATGAAAAACTGTTTTTT. The whole variable domain, filled in from reference TRBV19 and TRBJ1-4, reads DGGITQSPKYLFRKEGQNVTLSCEQNLNHDAMYWYRQDPGQGLRLIYYSQIVNDFQKGDIAEGYSVSREKKESFPLTVTSAQKNPTAFYLCASSIQGRTNEKLFFGSGTQLSVL.

V gene TRBV5-1 combines with J gene TRBJ2-5; 7 nucleotides agree with TRBD2. The trim removed 3 bases at V and 5 bases at J, leaving 10 bases unmatched. CDR1 SGHRS and CDR2 YFSETQ come from the germline V gene. This CDR3 has 15 amino acids. CDR3 in DNA: TGCGCCAGCAGCTGGGGACTAAGCCCCTGGGAGACCCAGTACTTC. This gives the protein CASSWGLSPWETQYF.

The chain employs TRBV5-6 and TRBJ2-1; tentatively, D is TRBD2 (6 bases). From germline, CDR1 is SGHDT and CDR2 YYEEEE. This CDR3 is built from 17 residues. Trimming cost V 4 bases and J 4 bases, with 21 bases left between them. CDR3 DNA: TGTGCCAGCAGCCGGAAACCCTACCCGGGGGATTACAATGAGCAGTTCTTC. It specifies CASSRKPYPGDYNEQFF.

This clone was picked up a small number of times. The rearrangement joins TRBV29-1 to TRBJ1-4, with a possible D match to TRBD1 (6 bases). Germline values: CDR1 SQVTM, CDR2 ANQGSEA. The V end was cut by 3 bases, the J end by 5 bases, with 13 bases between. The CDR3 loop spans 14 amino acids. CDR3 nucleotide sequence: TGCAGCGTTGATAGCGGGACATCGAATGAAAAACTGTTTTTT. It translates to CSVDSGTSNEKLFF.

The V gene is TRBV29-1, the J gene TRBJ1-2; maybe TRBD1 (5 bases). Between the trimmed V and J ends, which lost 2 bases and 8 bases, there was a span of 9 bases. Germline V gives CDR1 SQVTM, CDR2 ANQGSEA. The CDR3 has 11 amino acids. Written as DNA, the CDR3 is TGCAGCGTTGAAAACAGGCGAGGCTACACCTTC. Amino acid sequence: CSVENRRGYTF.

This chain joins TRBV6-1 and TRBJ1-1; 7 bases align to TRBD1. The CDR3 is made up of 12 amino acids. Trimming removed 7 bases from V and 6 bases from J; junction bases left unmatched: 5. Germline V gene lookup returns CDR1 MNHNS and CDR2 SASEGT. The CDR3: CASTQGEAEAFF. Here the CDR3 DNA reads TGTGCCAGCACTCAGGGGGAGGCTGAAGCTTTCTTT.

The chain carries TRBV9 and TRBJ2-5; 7 bases are a match to TRBD2. Unmatched junction bases numbered 13, after V lost 0 bases and J lost 5 bases. The CDR3 totals 17 residues. Germline V gene data show CDR1 as SGDLS and CDR2 as YYNGEE. The CDR3 sequence is CASSVARGGRKKETQYF. CDR3 bases: TGTGCCAGCAGCGTAGCTAGGGGCGGGAGAAAGAAGGAGACCCAGTACTTC.

The V gene is TRBV19, the J gene TRBJ1-1; D gene ambiguous. Germline assignment: CDR1 LNHDA and CDR2 SQIVND (reference sequence). V was cut by 7 bases and J by 7 bases, with 19 bases left in between. This CDR3 has 14 amino acids. The CDR3 bases are TGTGCCAGTACCCCCCACGGAGAGAAGCTTGAAGCTTTCTTT. Translation gives CASTPHGEKLEAFF. The whole variable domain, remainder taken from reference TRBV19 and TRBJ1-1, is DGGITQSPKYLFRKEGQNVTLSCEQNLNHDAMYWYRQDPGQGLRLIYYSQIVNDFQKGDIAEGYSVSREKKESFPLTVTSAQKNPTAFYLCASTPHGEKLEAFFGQGTRLTVV.

V usage is TRBV7-8 and J usage is TRBJ1-2, with a tentative D call TRBD1 (5 bases). This CDR3 comprises 13 residues. The germline CDR1 and CDR2 sequences are SGHVS and FQNEAQ. Trimming shortened V by 5 bases and J by 3 bases, and 10 bases separated the two germline ends. CDR3 residues: CASSPDTDYGYTF. The CDR3 DNA reads as TGTGCCAGCAGCCCGGACACCGACTATGGCTACACCTTC.

The genes are TRBV2 and TRBJ1-5; the match to TRBD1 covers 9 bases. Germline V CDR1 and CDR2: SNHLY, FYNNEI. The CDR3 is 17 amino acids. The trim removed 3 bases at V and 4 bases at J, leaving 10 bases unmatched. CDR3 residues: CASSEETGGLINQPQHF. CDR3 bases: TGTGCCAGCAGTGAGGAGACAGGGGGACTGATTAATCAGCCCCAGCATTTT.

V and J are TRBV27 and TRBJ2-2; no clear D gene. V was clipped by 0 bases and J by 8 bases, with 19 bases between them. Germline values: CDR1 MNHEY, CDR2 SMNVEV (reference sequence). The CDR3 loop spans 17 amino acids. CDR3: CASSLSVLFVPRGELFF. CDR3 nucleotides: TGTGCCAGCAGTTTATCAGTACTGTTTGTTCCCCGGGGGGAGCTGTTTTTT.

The chain is built from TRBV2 and TRBJ1-1, with 8 bases identical to TRBD1. The germline V gene encodes CDR1 SNHLY and CDR2 FYNNEI. The V segment lost 4 bases and the J segment 3 bases; nucleotides outside the gene matches: 4. CDR3 length equals 14 residues. The CDR3 is CASSVATGDTEAFF. The CDR3 DNA reads TGTGCCAGCAGTGTTGCGACAGGGGACACTGAAGCTTTCTTT. The whole variable domain, remainder taken from reference TRBV2 and TRBJ1-1, is EPEVTQTPSHQVTQMGQEVILRCVPISNHLYFYWYRQILGQKVEFLVSFYNNEISEKSEIFDDQFSVERPDGSNFTLKIRSTKLEDSAMYFCASSVATGDTEAFFGQGTRLTVV.

This rearrangement joins TRBV28 to TRBJ1-1; 8 bases agree with TRBD1. Trimming took 4 bases from V and 1 from J; bases not matched to a gene: 2. The CDR3 totals 14 residues. Germline CDR1 and CDR2: MDHEN and SYDVKM. DNA for the CDR3: TGTGCCAGCAGTTATCAGGGGGCGAACACTGAAGCTTTCTTT. Its translation is CASSYQGANTEAFF.

The V gene is TRBV9, the J gene TRBJ2-2, with D perhaps matching TRBD2 (5 bases). CDR1 is SGDLS, CDR2 YYNGEE, per germline. The CDR3 is 16 amino acids. Between the trimmed V and J ends, which lost 0 bases and 5 bases, there was a span of 14 bases. The CDR3 DNA reads TGTGCCAGCAGCGTAGGGTCTAGCATCGGAACCGGGGAGCTGTTTTTT. It yields the protein CASSVGSSIGTGELFF. The complete variable domain, with remaining parts taken from reference TRBV9 and TRBJ2-2, reads DSGVTQTPKHLITATGQRVTLRCSPRSGDLSVYWYQQSLDQGLQFLIQYYNGEERAKGNILERFSAQQFPDLHSELNLSSLELGDSALYFCASSVGSSIGTGELFFGEGSRLTVL.

The rearrangement uses TRBV4-1 and TRBJ2-2, with TRBD1 identical over 8 bases. The germline gives CDR1 MGHRA, CDR2 YSYEKL. The CDR3 contains 16 residues. J was trimmed by 5 bases and V by 1 base; bases with no gene match: 6. The CDR3 is CASSQGTGFLTGELFF. The CDR3 DNA follows: TGCGCCAGCAGCCAAGGGACAGGGTTTTTGACCGGGGAGCTGTTTTTT.

The chain is built from TRBV6-5 and TRBJ1-1; tentatively, D is TRBD1 (6 bases). This CDR3 has 13 amino acids. V lost 4 bases, J lost 4 bases, and 10 bases lay in between. CDR1 is MNHEY, CDR2 SVGAGI, per germline. CDR3 amino acids: CASSSRQATEAFF. The DNA for the CDR3 is TGTGCCAGCAGTTCCCGACAGGCCACTGAAGCTTTCTTT.

The chain employs TRBV11-3 and TRBJ2-7; D remains ambiguous. CDR1 SGHNT and CDR2 YENEEA come from the germline V gene. This CDR3 contains 12 residues. Trimming removed 7 bases from V and 5 bases from J, with 12 bases in between. For the CDR3, the DNA is TGTGCCAGCACCTCCTATCTGAACGAGCAGTACTTC. This codes for CASTSYLNEQYF.

The chain combines TRBV19 with TRBJ2-3; TRBD2 matches at 10 bases. CDR1 and CDR2 (germline): LNHDA, SQIVND (reference sequence). CDR3 length: 15 amino acids. CDR3 amino acids: CASGTSVYSTDTQYF. The CDR3 nucleotides are TGTGCATCCGGGACTAGCGTCTATAGCACAGATACGCAGTATTTT.

The chain is built from TRBV7-9 and TRBJ1-1; a possible D gene is TRBD1 (5 bases). In germline, CDR1 is SEHNR, CDR2 FQNEAQ (reference sequence). V was clipped by 1 base and J by 6 bases, with 12 bases between them. CDR3 length: 14 residues. The CDR3 nucleotides are TGTGCCAGCAGCTTAGGCAGGGTTTCGTCTGAAGCTTTCTTT. Its protein is CASSLGRVSSEAFF.

The chain employs TRBV10-3 and TRBJ2-7, with a tentative D call TRBD1 (6 bases). The V gene's germline CDR1 is ENHRY and CDR2 SYGVKD. The V and J ends lost 2 bases and 5 bases respectively, with 19 bases between them. The CDR3 totals 16 residues. In nucleotides, the CDR3 is TGTGCCATCAGTGAGCTGGGACATCCCTCCGGCCACGAGCAGTACTTC. The encoded protein is CAISELGHPSGHEQYF.

The chain recombines TRBV29-1 with TRBJ2-4; 7 positions match TRBD1. J was trimmed by 5 bases and V by 4 bases; bases with no gene match: 5. This CDR3 comprises 13 residues. Germline lookup yields CDR1 SQVTM and CDR2 ANQGSEA. The DNA of the CDR3 is TGCAGCGTTGTTGAAGGGGGCCAAAACATTCAGTACTTC. It translates to CSVVEGGQNIQYF. The variable domain in full, completed from reference TRBV29-1 and TRBJ2-4, reads SAVISQKPSRDICQRGTSLTIQCQVDSQVTMMFWYRQQPGQSLTLIATANQGSEATYESGFVIDKFPISRPNLTFSTLTVSNMSPEDSSIYLCSVVEGGQNIQYFGAGTRLSVL.

The rearrangement joins TRBV25-1 to TRBJ2-1; possibly TRBD2 for D (5 bases). From germline, CDR1 is MGHDK and CDR2 SYGVNS. With 7 bases removed from V and 4 bases from J, the gap between germline ends came to 14 bases. The CDR3 sequence is 14 residues long. CDR3 DNA: TGTGCCAGCAAAGGGAGCGGTTCATACAATGAGCAGTTCTTC. This codes for CASKGSGSYNEQFF.

This chain joins TRBV30 and TRBJ1-2; D gene unclear. CDR1 GTSNPN and CDR2 SVGIG come from the germline V gene (reference sequence). The CDR3 length is 14 residues. Trimming took 2 bases from V and 7 from J, leaving 17 bases between them. DNA for the CDR3: TGTGCCTGGAGTACATCCCTTGGCATCCGTGGCTACACCTTC. It translates to CAWSTSLGIRGYTF.